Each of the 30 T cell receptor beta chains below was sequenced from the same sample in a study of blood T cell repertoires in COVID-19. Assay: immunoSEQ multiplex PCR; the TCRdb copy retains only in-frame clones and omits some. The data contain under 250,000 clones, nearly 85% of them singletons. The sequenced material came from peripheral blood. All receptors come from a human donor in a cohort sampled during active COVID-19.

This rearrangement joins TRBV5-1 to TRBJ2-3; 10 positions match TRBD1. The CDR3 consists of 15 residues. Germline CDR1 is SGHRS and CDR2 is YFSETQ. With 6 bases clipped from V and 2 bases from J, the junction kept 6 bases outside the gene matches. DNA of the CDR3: TGCGCCAGCAACCCGGGACAGGGGCACACAGATACGCAGTATTTT. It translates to CASNPGQGHTDTQYF.

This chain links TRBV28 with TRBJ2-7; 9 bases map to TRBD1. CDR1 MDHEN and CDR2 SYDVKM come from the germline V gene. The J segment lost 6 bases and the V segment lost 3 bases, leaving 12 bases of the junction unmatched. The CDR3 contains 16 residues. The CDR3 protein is CASSFLTGTGRGEQYF. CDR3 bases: TGTGCCAGCAGTTTCCTTACCGGGACAGGGAGAGGCGAGCAGTACTTC.

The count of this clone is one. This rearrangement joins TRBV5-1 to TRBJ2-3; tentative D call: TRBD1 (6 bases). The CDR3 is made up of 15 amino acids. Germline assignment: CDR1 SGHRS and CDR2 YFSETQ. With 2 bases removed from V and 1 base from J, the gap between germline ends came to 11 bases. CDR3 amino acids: CASSFAQGRTDTQYF. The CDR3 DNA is TGCGCCAGCAGCTTTGCCCAGGGGCGCACAGATACGCAGTATTTT.

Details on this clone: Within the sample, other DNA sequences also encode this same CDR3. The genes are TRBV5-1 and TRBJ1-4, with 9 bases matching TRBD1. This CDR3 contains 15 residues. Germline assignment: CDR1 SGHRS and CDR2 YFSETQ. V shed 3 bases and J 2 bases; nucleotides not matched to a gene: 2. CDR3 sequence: CASSSTGGTNEKLFF. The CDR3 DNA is TGCGCCAGCAGCTCGACAGGGGGGACTAATGAAAAACTGTTTTTT. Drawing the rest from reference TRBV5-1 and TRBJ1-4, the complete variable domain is KAGVTQTPRYLIKTRGQQVTLSCSPISGHRSVSWYQQTPGQGLQFLFEYFSETQRNKGNFPGRFSGRQFSNSRSEMNVSTLELGDSALYLCASSSTGGTNEKLFFGSGTQLSVL.

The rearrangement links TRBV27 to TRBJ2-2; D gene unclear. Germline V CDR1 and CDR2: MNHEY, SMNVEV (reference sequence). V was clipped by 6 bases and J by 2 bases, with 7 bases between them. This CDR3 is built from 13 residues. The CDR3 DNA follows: TGTGCCAGCAGCACCAGAAACACCGGGGAGCTGTTTTTT. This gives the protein CASSTRNTGELFF.

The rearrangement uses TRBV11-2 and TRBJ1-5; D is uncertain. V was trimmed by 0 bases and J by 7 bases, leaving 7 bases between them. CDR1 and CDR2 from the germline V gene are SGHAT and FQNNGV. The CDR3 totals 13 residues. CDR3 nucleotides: TGTGCCAGCAGCTTAGATCGCCAGCAGCCCCAGCATTTT. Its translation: CASSLDRQQPQHF.

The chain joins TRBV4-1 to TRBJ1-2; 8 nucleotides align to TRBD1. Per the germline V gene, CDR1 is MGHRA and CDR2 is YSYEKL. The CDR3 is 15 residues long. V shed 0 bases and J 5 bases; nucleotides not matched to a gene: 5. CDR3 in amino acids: CASSQEGRGRYGYTF. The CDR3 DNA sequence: TGCGCCAGCAGCCAAGAGGGCAGGGGGCGTTATGGCTACACCTTC.

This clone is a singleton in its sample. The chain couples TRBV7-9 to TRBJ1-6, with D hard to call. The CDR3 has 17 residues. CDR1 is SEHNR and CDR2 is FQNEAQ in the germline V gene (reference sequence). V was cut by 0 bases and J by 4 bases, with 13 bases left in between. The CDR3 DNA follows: TGTGCCAGCAGCTTAGCGAAGGGTCGGGATTATAATTCACCCCTCCACTTT. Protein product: CASSLAKGRDYNSPLHF.

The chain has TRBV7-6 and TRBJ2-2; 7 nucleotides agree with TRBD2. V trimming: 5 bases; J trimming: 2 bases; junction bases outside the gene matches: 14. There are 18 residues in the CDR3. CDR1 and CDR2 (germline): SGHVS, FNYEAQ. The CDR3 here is CASSRGRPAGPNTGELFF. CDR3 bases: TGTGCCAGCAGCCGAGGTAGGCCAGCGGGGCCTAACACCGGGGAGCTGTTTTTT. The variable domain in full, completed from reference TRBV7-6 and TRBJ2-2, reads GAGVSQSPRYKVTKRGQDVALRCDPISGHVSLYWYRQALGQGPEFLTYFNYEAQQDKSGLPNDRFSAERPEGSISTLTIQRTEQRDSAMYRCASSRGRPAGPNTGELFFGEGSRLTVL.

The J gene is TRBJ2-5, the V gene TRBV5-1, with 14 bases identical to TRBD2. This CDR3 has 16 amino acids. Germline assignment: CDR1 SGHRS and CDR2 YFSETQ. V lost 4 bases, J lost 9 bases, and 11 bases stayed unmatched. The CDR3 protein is CASSPGTSGGVKAQYF. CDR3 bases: TGCGCCAGCAGCCCCGGGACTAGCGGGGGTGTAAAGGCCCAGTACTTC.

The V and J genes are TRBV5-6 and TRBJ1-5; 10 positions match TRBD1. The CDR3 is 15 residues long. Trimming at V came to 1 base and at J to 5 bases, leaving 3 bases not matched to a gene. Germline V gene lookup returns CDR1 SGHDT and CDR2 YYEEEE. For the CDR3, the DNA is TGTGCCAGCAGCTTGTACGGGACAGGGGATCAGCCCCAGCATTTT. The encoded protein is CASSLYGTGDQPQHF.

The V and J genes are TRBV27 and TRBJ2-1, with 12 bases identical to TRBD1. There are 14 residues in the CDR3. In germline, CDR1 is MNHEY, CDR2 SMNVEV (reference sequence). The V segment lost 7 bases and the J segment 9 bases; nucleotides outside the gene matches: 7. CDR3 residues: CASTSGQGAIEQFF. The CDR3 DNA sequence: TGTGCCAGCACTTCGGGACAGGGGGCCATTGAGCAGTTCTTC.

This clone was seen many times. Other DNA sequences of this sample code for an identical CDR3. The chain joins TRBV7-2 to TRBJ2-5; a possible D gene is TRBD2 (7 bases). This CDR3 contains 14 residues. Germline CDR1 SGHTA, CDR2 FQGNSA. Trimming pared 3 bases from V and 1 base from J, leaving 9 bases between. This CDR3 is CASSFGGAQETQYF. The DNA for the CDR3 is TGTGCCAGCAGCTTTGGGGGGGCCCAAGAGACCCAGTACTTC.

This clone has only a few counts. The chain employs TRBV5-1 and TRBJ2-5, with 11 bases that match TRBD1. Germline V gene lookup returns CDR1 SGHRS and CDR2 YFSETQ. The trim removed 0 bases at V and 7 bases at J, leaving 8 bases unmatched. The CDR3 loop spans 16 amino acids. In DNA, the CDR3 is TGCGCCAGCAGCTTGGTCGGCGGACAGGGGGCCGGGACCCAGTACTTC. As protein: CASSLVGGQGAGTQYF.

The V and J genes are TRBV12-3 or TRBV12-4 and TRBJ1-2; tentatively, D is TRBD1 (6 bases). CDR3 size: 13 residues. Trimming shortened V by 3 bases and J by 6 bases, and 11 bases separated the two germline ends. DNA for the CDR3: TGTGCCAGCAGTTTCCAGGACAGCGATGGCTACACCTTC. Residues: CASSFQDSDGYTF.

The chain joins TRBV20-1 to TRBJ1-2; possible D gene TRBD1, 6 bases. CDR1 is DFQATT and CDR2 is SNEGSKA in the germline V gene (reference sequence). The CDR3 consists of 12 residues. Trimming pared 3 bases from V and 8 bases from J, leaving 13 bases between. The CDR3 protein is CSASNTGYGYTF. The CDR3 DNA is TGCAGTGCTAGTAACACAGGGTACGGCTACACCTTC.

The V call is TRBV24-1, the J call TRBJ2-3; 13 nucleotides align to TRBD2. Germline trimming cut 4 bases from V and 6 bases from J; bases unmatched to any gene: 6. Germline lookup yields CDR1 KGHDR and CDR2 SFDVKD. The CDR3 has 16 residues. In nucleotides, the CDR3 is TGTGCCACCAGTGACTGGACTAGCGGGAGTACGGATACGCAGTATTTT. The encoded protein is CATSDWTSGSTDTQYF.

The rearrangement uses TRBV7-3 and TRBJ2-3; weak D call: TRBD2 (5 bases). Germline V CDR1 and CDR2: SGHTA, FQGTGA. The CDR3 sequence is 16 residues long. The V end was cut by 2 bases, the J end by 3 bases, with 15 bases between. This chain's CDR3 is CASSLYKQPGTDTQYF. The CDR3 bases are TGTGCCAGCAGCTTATATAAGCAGCCGGGGACAGATACGCAGTATTTT.

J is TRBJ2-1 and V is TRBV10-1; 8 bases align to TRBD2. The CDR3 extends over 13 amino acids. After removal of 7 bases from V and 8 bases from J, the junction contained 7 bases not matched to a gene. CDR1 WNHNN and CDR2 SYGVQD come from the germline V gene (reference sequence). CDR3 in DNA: TGCGCCAGCATTCGGGGGGGCAGGGATGAGCAGTTCTTC. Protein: CASIRGGRDEQFF.

The CDR3 region is CASSATSGSTGELFF. Written as DNA, the CDR3 is TGTGCCAGCAGCGCAACTAGCGGGAGCACCGGGGAGCTGTTTTTT. The rearrangement joins TRBV7-2 to TRBJ2-2, with 11 bases aligning to TRBD2. V lost 5 bases and J lost 4; bases outside the gene matches: 3. The CDR3 has 15 residues. Per the germline V gene, CDR1 is SGHTA and CDR2 is FQGNSA.

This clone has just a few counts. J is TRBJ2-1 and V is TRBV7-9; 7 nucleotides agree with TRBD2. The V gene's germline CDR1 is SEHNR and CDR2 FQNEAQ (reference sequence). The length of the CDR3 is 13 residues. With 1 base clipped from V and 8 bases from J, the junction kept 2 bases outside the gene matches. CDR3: CASSLEGRDEQFF. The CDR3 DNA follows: TGTGCCAGCAGCTTAGAAGGGAGGGATGAGCAGTTCTTC.

The CDR3 sequence is CASSHPMASGGYDIAKNIQYF. The CDR3 bases are TGTGCCAGCAGCCACCCCATGGCTAGCGGGGGTTATGATATAGCCAAAAACATTCAGTACTTC. The chain is built from TRBV4-2 and TRBJ2-4; 10 nucleotides agree with TRBD2. The CDR3 loop spans 21 amino acids. CDR1 is LGHNA and CDR2 is YNFKEQ in the germline V gene. Trimming at V came to 3 bases and at J to 0 bases, leaving 17 bases not matched to a gene.

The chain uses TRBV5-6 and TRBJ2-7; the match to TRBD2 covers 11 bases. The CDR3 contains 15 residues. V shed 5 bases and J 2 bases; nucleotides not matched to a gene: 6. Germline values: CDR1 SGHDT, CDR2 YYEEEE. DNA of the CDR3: TGTGCCAGCAGTTTTAGCGGGAGGGGGACCTACGAGCAGTACTTC. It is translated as CASSFSGRGTYEQYF.

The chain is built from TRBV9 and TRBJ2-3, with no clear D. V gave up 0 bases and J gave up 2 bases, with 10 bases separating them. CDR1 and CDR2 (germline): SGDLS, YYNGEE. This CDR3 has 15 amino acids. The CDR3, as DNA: TGTGCCAGCAGCGTAGATGGTAGAAACACAGATACGCAGTATTTT. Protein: CASSVDGRNTDTQYF.

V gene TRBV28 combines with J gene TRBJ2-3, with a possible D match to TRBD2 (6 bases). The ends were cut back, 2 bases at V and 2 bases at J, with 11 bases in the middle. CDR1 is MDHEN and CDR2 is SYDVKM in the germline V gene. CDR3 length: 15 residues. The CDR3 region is CASSLTGENTDTQYF. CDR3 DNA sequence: TGTGCCAGCAGTTTAACGGGAGAGAACACAGATACGCAGTATTTT.

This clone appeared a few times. The CDR3 sequence is CASSPGQGAYEQYF. CDR3 coding DNA: TGTGCCAGCAGTCCGGGACAGGGGGCGTACGAGCAGTACTTC. The genes are TRBV6-5 and TRBJ2-7; 12 nucleotides line up with TRBD1. CDR3 length equals 14 residues. Germline V CDR1 and CDR2: MNHEY, SVGAGI. V shed 5 bases, J shed 4 bases, and the junction held 3 bases outside the gene matches.

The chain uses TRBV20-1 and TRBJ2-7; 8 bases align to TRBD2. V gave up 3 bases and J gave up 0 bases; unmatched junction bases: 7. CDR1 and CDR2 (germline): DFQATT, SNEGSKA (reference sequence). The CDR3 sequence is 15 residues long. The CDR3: CSASTGLVGSYEQYF. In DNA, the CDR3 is TGCAGTGCTAGTACGGGACTAGTGGGCTCCTACGAGCAGTACTTC.

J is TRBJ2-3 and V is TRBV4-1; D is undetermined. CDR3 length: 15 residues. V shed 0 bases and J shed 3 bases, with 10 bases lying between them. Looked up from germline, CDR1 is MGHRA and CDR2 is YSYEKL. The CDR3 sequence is CASSQEGEVTDTQYF. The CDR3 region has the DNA TGCGCCAGCAGCCAAGAGGGTGAGGTTACAGATACGCAGTATTTT.

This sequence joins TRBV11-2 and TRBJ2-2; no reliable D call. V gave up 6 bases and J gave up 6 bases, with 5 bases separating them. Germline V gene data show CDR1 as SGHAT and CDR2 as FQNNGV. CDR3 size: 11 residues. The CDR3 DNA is TGTGCCAGCAGTTCCGCCGGGGAGCTGTTTTTT. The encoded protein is CASSSAGELFF.

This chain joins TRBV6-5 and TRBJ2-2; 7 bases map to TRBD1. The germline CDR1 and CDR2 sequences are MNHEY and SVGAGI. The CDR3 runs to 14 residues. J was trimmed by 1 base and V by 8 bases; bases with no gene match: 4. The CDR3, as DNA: TGTGCCAGCCTCAGGACAGGGAACACCGGGGAGCTGTTTTTT. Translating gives CASLRTGNTGELFF.